A selection of T cell receptor beta chains follows, all from one sample in a study of shared clonotypes between healthy human individuals. Assay used: immunoSEQ multiplex PCR; TCRdb lists only in-frame clones, some missing. This table has under 550,000 clones, almost 97% appearing once. Sample: naive CD4+ T cells sorted from blood. These receptors all come from a woman aged 25-40 years in good health. Each CDR3 is given with its conserved first and last residue. D genes are given only for firm matches. Clone sizes are given selectively: once, few, many, or a class where the clone is expanded.

clone_size j_call v_call d_call cdr3_aa cdr3_nt
NA TRBJ1-5 TRBV19 TRBD1 CASSPGDRGPGQPQHF TGTGCCAGTAGCCCAGGGGACAGGGGGCCGGGACAGCCCCAGCATTTT
NA TRBJ1-2 TRBV16 TRBD1 CASRETGDGYTF TGTGCCAGCAGAGAAACAGGGGATGGCTACACCTTC
NA TRBJ1-1 TRBV28 NA CASRENTEAFF TGTGCCAGCAGGGAGAACACTGAAGCTTTCTTT
NA TRBJ2-1 TRBV11-2 TRBD2 CASSSWPSGRYEQFF TGTGCCAGCAGCTCGTGGCCTAGCGGGAGGTATGAGCAGTTCTTC
NA TRBJ2-7 TRBV10-3 TRBD1 CASTGTGAYEQYF TGTGCCAGTACCGGGACAGGGGCCTACGAGCAGTACTTC
NA TRBJ2-7 TRBV5-1 TRBD1 CASSVGTERTYEQYF TGCGCCAGCAGCGTAGGGACAGAGCGGACCTACGAGCAGTACTTC
once TRBJ1-4 TRBV19 NA CATESDTTNEKLFF TGTGCCACCGAGTCGGACACCACTAATGAAAAACTGTTTTTT
once TRBJ1-2 TRBV11-2 NA CASRQGPLIGNYGYTF TGTGCCAGCAGACAGGGACCCCTCATAGGAAACTATGGCTACACCTTC
NA TRBJ1-6 TRBV14 NA CARSFGCLHF TGTGCCAGGAGTTTTGGCTGCCTCCACTTT
NA TRBJ1-3 TRBV7-9 TRBD1 CASSPGQGYDGNTIYF TGTGCCAGCAGCCCCGGACAGGGGTATGATGGAAACACCATATATTTT
once TRBJ2-7 TRBV11-3 TRBD1 CASSRGQGPYEQYF TGTGCCAGCAGCCGTGGACAGGGACCCTACGAGCAGTACTTC
NA TRBJ2-1 TRBV5-8 TRBD2 CASSSGTSHNEQFF TGTGCCAGCAGCTCAGGGACTAGTCACAATGAGCAGTTCTTC
NA TRBJ2-5 TRBV7-2 TRBD2 CASSPQLAGGLVLETQYF TGTGCCAGCAGCCCTCAGTTAGCGGGAGGGCTTGTTCTGGAGACCCAGTACTTC
NA TRBJ1-4 TRBV6-1 NA CASSAGHLGANEKLFF TGTGCCAGCAGTGCGGGACACCTCGGAGCTAATGAAAAACTGTTTTTT
NA TRBJ2-7 TRBV27 TRBD2 CASRRTSGGSYEQYF TGTGCCAGCAGGAGGACTAGCGGAGGCTCCTACGAGCAGTACTTC
NA TRBJ1-5 TRBV30 NA CAWSVPSGNQPQHF TGTGCCTGGAGTGTCCCCAGTGGCAATCAGCCCCAGCATTTT
NA TRBJ2-1 TRBV10-1 NA CASSESPDNEQFF TGCGCCAGCAGTGAGTCGCCGGACAATGAGCAGTTCTTC
NA TRBJ1-1 TRBV27 NA CASKRMNPNTEAFF TGTGCCAGCAAAAGGATGAACCCGAACACTGAAGCTTTCTTT
NA TRBJ2-5 TRBV29-1 NA CSVGGGPDQGTQYF TGCAGCGTCGGGGGCGGACCGGACCAAGGGACCCAGTACTTC
once TRBJ2-7 TRBV2 NA CASSLRGTDYEQYF TGTGCCAGCAGTTTGCGGGGGACAGACTACGAGCAGTACTTC
few TRBJ2-7 TRBV27 NA CASSLVSGYEQYF TGTGCCAGCAGTTTAGTGAGCGGCTACGAGCAGTACTTC
NA TRBJ2-1 TRBV7-8 TRBD2 CASSWTSGTYNEQFF TGTGCCAGCAGCTGGACTAGCGGAACCTACAATGAGCAGTTCTTC
NA TRBJ2-3 TRBV6-5 NA CASSQVRSDTQYF TGTGCCAGCAGTCAAGTACGGTCAGATACGCAGTATTTT
NA TRBJ2-1 TRBV14 TRBD1 CASRRTGQASYNEQFF TGTGCCAGCAGAAGAACGGGACAGGCCTCCTACAATGAGCAGTTCTTC
NA TRBJ2-3 TRBV5-1 TRBD2 CASSLGLAGTTDTQYF TGCGCCAGCAGCTTGGGACTAGCGGGAACCACAGATACGCAGTATTTT
NA TRBJ1-6 TRBV19 NA CATKEIYNSPLHF TGTGCCACAAAGGAGATCTATAATTCACCCCTCCACTTT
NA TRBJ2-7 TRBV5-4 NA CASSLRSAGGYEQYF TGTGCCAGCAGCTTGCGATCCGCGGGCGGATACGAGCAGTACTTC
NA TRBJ1-1 TRBV7-9 NA CASSLDRTEAFF TGTGCCAGCAGCTTAGACAGAACTGAAGCTTTCTTT
NA TRBJ2-3 TRBV11-2 NA CASSLVGLTDTQYF TGTGCCAGCAGCTTAGTTGGCCTCACAGATACGCAGTATTTT
NA TRBJ1-1 TRBV4-1 NA CASSQDIRAGIGLNTEAFF TGCGCCAGCAGCCAAGATATCAGGGCTGGTATAGGCCTGAACACTGAAGCTTTCTTT
NA TRBJ2-7 TRBV6-1 TRBD1 CATTQTGSYEQYF TGTGCCACCACCCAGACAGGGAGCTACGAGCAGTACTTC
NA TRBJ1-1 TRBV27 NA CASSFRAAAEAFF TGTGCCAGCAGTTTCCGGGCAGCCGCTGAAGCTTTCTTT
NA TRBJ2-7 TRBV5-1 NA CASSLPGGYEQYF TGCGCCAGCAGCTTGCCGGGCGGGTACGAGCAGTACTTC
NA TRBJ2-5 TRBV11-2 TRBD2 CASSQGSGVQETQYF TGTGCCAGCTCTCAAGGTAGCGGGGTCCAAGAGACCCAGTACTTC
NA TRBJ2-1 TRBV7-3 TRBD1 CASSLDRAVYNEQFF TGTGCCAGCAGCCTGGACAGGGCTGTATACAATGAGCAGTTCTTC
NA TRBJ2-3 TRBV7-2 NA CASRTPRTDTQYF TGTGCCAGCAGGACACCCCGCACAGATACGCAGTATTTT